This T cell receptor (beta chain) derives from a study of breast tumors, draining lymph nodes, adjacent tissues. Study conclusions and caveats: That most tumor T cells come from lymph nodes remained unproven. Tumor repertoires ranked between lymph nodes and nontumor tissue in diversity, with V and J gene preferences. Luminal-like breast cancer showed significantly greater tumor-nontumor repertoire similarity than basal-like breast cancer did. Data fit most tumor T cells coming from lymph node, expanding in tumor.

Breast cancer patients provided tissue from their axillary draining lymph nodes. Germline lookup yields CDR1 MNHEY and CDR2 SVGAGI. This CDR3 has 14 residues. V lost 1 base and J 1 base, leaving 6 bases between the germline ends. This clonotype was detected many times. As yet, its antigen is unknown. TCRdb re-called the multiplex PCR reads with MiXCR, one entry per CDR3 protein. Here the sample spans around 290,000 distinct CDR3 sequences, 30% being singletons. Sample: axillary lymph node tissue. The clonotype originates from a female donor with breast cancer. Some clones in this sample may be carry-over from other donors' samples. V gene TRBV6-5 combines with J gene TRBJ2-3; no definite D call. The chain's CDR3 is CASSYFGGTDTQYF. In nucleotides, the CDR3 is TGTGCCAGCAGTTACTTCGGAGGCACAGATACGCAGTATTTT.